These 4 T cell receptor beta chains came from one sample sequenced in a study of blood T cell repertoires in COVID-19 (dated by TCRdb to 2019 to 2021). The library was prepared using the immunoSEQ multiplex PCR assay. TCRdb provides this immuneACCESS table in a form limited to in-frame rearrangements. Some clones are lacking; in checked studies, under half of them reflect an unresolved V gene, and why the rest are absent is not known. This sample has 150,000 to 200,000 clones in its table, and just over 85% of those were observed once. Jointly, the top ten make up around 8.6% of the sample. The specimen was peripheral blood. The receptors stem from a middle-aged man with active or convalescent COVID-19.

This clone was counted only a few times. The chain couples TRBV4-2 to TRBJ2-3, with TRBD2 identical over 8 bases. The CDR3 contains 18 residues. V shed 0 bases and J 0 bases; nucleotides not matched to a gene: 8. CDR1 is LGHNA, CDR2 YNFKEQ, per germline. CDR3 nucleotide sequence: TGTGCCAGCAGCCAAGATTTGAGCGGGGGCTCTAGCACAGATACGCAGTATTTT. This codes for CASSQDLSGGSSTDTQYF.

The chain is built from TRBV6-6 and TRBJ1-5; D is unclear. Deletions cut 7 bases from V and 0 bases from J, with 16 bases between. The V gene's germline CDR1 is MNHNY and CDR2 SVGAGI (reference sequence). The CDR3 has 16 residues. CDR3 bases: TGTGCCAGCACCCGCCGGGGTGGAGCTAGCAATCAGCCCCAGCATTTT. Its translation: CASTRRGGASNQPQHF.

This chain connects TRBV5-1 to TRBJ1-3; 7 nucleotides agree with TRBD1. Looked up from germline, CDR1 is SGHRS and CDR2 is YFSETQ. J was trimmed by 1 base and V by 4 bases; bases with no gene match: 2. The CDR3 is 14 residues long. CDR3 nucleotide sequence: TGCGCCAGCAGCAAACAGGGGTCTGGAAACACCATATATTTT. Encoded protein: CASSKQGSGNTIYF.

The genes are TRBV21-1 and TRBJ1-3. TRBV21-1 is a pseudogene. This CDR3 region has 16 residues. The CDR3 coding sequence is TGTGCCAGCAGCACAGTAGCGGGGTTTGCTGGAAACACCATATATTTT. Translating gives CASSTVAGFAGNTIYF.